Following are 25 T cell receptor beta chains from one sample sequenced in a study of T cell responses to AZD1222 COVID-19 vaccine. Generated by immunoSEQ multiplex PCR, the TCRdb table keeps only in-frame clones and is missing some. Of just over 150,000 clones listed, approximately 90% are singletons. Sequencing used peripheral blood, obtained on day 0 of AZD1222 vaccination. Every receptor here comes from an adult in good health.

This clone was recorded once. The J gene is TRBJ2-7, the V gene TRBV5-1, with 11 bases identical to TRBD1. V was pared by 0 bases and J by 4 bases, with 3 bases of the junction left unmatched. Germline lookup yields CDR1 SGHRS and CDR2 YFSETQ. CDR3 size: 15 residues. The CDR3 bases are TGCGCCAGCAGCTTGGTCGGGACAGGGGGGTACGAGCAGTACTTC. It yields the protein CASSLVGTGGYEQYF.

The V gene is TRBV4-3, the J gene TRBJ2-7, with D maybe TRBD2 (5 bases). In germline, CDR1 is LGHNA, CDR2 YSLEER. The CDR3 runs 14 residues. Trimming left V 1 base short and J 2 bases short, with 9 bases between. Written as DNA, the CDR3 is TGCGCCAGCAGCCAAGTAACCGGGGCCTACGAGCAGTACTTC. This translates into CASSQVTGAYEQYF.

This clone has just a few counts. The chain recombines TRBV2 with TRBJ1-5; the D gene is possibly TRBD1 (5 bases). Germline values: CDR1 SNHLY, CDR2 FYNNEI. V was trimmed by 2 bases and J by 1 base, leaving 9 bases between them. The CDR3 runs 15 residues. The CDR3 loop is CASSETRASNQPQHF. In DNA, the CDR3 is TGTGCCAGCAGTGAAACCAGGGCGAGCAATCAGCCCCAGCATTTT.

The chain recombines TRBV4-1 with TRBJ2-1; 9 bases agree with TRBD2. The CDR3 loop spans 16 amino acids. CDR1 is MGHRA, CDR2 YSYEKL, per germline. The trim removed 4 bases at V and 8 bases at J, leaving 12 bases unmatched. CDR3 loop: CASSLYSGSGSDEQFF. CDR3 nucleotides: TGCGCCAGCAGCCTCTACTCCGGTAGCGGGAGTGATGAGCAGTTCTTC.

This chain connects TRBV27 to TRBJ2-7; the match to TRBD2 covers 7 bases. The CDR3 loop spans 16 amino acids. The germline CDR1 and CDR2 sequences are MNHEY and SMNVEV (reference sequence). V trimming: 4 bases; J trimming: 3 bases; junction bases outside the gene matches: 12. CDR3 nucleotide sequence: TGTGCCAGCAGTTATCAGGGAGGGTACGCGATCTACGAGCAGTACTTC. It translates to CASSYQGGYAIYEQYF.

This clone was found once. V is TRBV15 and J is TRBJ2-1; TRBD1 agrees at 7 bases. Unmatched junction bases numbered 5, after V lost 3 bases and J lost 9 bases. From germline, CDR1 is LNHNV and CDR2 YYDKDF (reference sequence). The CDR3 consists of 13 residues. CDR3 in amino acids: CATSRGTEGEQFF. The CDR3 bases are TGTGCCACCAGCAGGGGGACAGAGGGTGAGCAGTTCTTC.

CDR3 bases: TGTGCTAGTGGACGTGATGGGGTACCCTATGGCTACACCTTC. Translation gives CASGRDGVPYGYTF. The genes are TRBV12-5 and TRBJ1-2, with D uncertain. V shed 6 bases and J shed 4 bases, with 15 bases lying between them. CDR1 LGHNT and CDR2 FRNRAP come from the germline V gene. The CDR3 contains 14 residues. Based on the CDR3 plus reference TRBV12-5 and TRBJ1-2, the full variable domain is DARVTQTPRHKVTEMGQEVTMRCQPILGHNTVFWYRQTMMQGLELLAYFRNRAPLDDSGMPKDRFSAEMPDATLATLKIQPSEPRDSAVYFCASGRDGVPYGYTFGSGTRLTVV.

This chain links TRBV28 with TRBJ1-1, with D unresolved. The V gene lost 3 bases and the J gene lost 10 bases, with 12 bases spanning the gap. Germline CDR1 reads MDHEN; CDR2 reads SYDVKM. The CDR3 spans 12 residues. The CDR3 region has the DNA TGTGCCAGCAGTTTGAAGGGATTCAGAGCTTTCTTT. It translates to CASSLKGFRAFF.

The chain carries TRBV6-2 or TRBV6-3 and TRBJ2-3, with 7 bases aligning to TRBD1. Germline loops: CDR1 MNHEY, CDR2 SVGEGT. The CDR3 is made up of 13 amino acids. The ends lost 2 bases at V and 5 bases at J; junction bases unmatched: 1. The CDR3 reads CASSYRQGDTQYF. CDR3 DNA: TGTGCCAGCAGTTACCGACAGGGAGATACGCAGTATTTT.

The chain combines TRBV19 with TRBJ2-5; 9 bases map to TRBD2. Germline V lookup: CDR1 LNHDA, CDR2 SQIVND (reference sequence). The CDR3 covers 16 residues. The junction had 10 bases not matched to a gene; V was cut back by 5 bases and J by 3 bases. DNA of the CDR3: TGTGCCAGTAGTCTCTTCGGCGGGAGGGCCGAAGAGACCCAGTACTTC. Translating gives CASSLFGGRAEETQYF.

This rearrangement joins TRBV24-1 to TRBJ2-1; 9 bases are a match to TRBD2. The CDR3 has 16 residues. With V trimmed by 6 bases and J by 0 bases, 5 bases remained unmatched. Germline CDR1 and CDR2: KGHDR and SFDVKD. In DNA, the CDR3 is TGTGCCACCAGTAAGAATAGCGGGAGCTCCTACAATGAGCAGTTCTTC. It is translated as CATSKNSGSSYNEQFF.

This clone was counted only a few times. The chain links TRBV18 to TRBJ2-7; 14 bases are a match to TRBD2. This CDR3 comprises 16 residues. V lost 4 bases to trimming and J lost 3 bases; unmatched junction nucleotides: 5. Germline values: CDR1 KGHSH, CDR2 LQKENI. The CDR3, as DNA: TGTGCCAGCTCACTGGGGGGGACTAGCGGGAGCTACGAGCAGTACTTC. It translates to CASSLGGTSGSYEQYF.

The chain joins TRBV7-2 to TRBJ1-6; D possibly corresponds to TRBD1 (5 bases). Trimming stripped 4 bases from V and 0 bases from J, with 10 bases between. CDR1 is SGHTA and CDR2 is FQGNSA in the germline V gene. This CDR3 comprises 16 residues. The CDR3 coding sequence is TGTGCCAGCAGCTCACGACAGAGCTCCTATAATTCACCCCTCCACTTT. Protein sequence: CASSSRQSSYNSPLHF.

This clone has just a few counts. CDR3 protein: CASSDGTSNEQFF. The CDR3, as DNA: TGTGCCAGCAGTGACGGGACTAGCAATGAGCAGTTCTTC. The rearrangement links TRBV6-4 to TRBJ2-1; 8 nucleotides match TRBD2. The V segment lost 2 bases and the J segment 6 bases; nucleotides outside the gene matches: 0. The CDR3 runs to 13 residues. In germline, CDR1 is MRHNA, CDR2 SNTAGT.

This clone was counted once. The chain is built from TRBV7-9 and TRBJ1-1, with D unresolved. V shed 2 bases and J shed 0 bases, with 16 bases lying between them. Germline CDR1 and CDR2: SEHNR and FQNEAQ (reference sequence). This CDR3 region has 17 residues. CDR3 DNA: TGTGCCAGCAGCTTACCCCTGAGACGGGGAATGAACACTGAAGCTTTCTTT. Translating gives CASSLPLRRGMNTEAFF. Combining the CDR3 with reference TRBV7-9 and TRBJ1-1 gives the whole variable domain DTGVSQNPRHKITKRGQNVTFRCDPISEHNRLYWYRQTLGQGPEFLTYFQNEAQLEKSRLLSDRFSAERPKGSFSTLEIQRTEQGDSAMYLCASSLPLRRGMNTEAFFGQGTRLTVV.

This chain uses TRBV6-2 or TRBV6-3 with TRBJ1-1; 8 bases are shared with TRBD1. Germline V gene lookup returns CDR1 MNHEY and CDR2 SVGEGT. This CDR3 is 15 amino acids long. After removal of 4 bases from V and 4 bases from J, the junction contained 8 bases not matched to a gene. The CDR3 loop reads CASSSDRAGSTEAFF. The CDR3 bases are TGTGCCAGCAGTTCGGACAGGGCTGGCAGCACTGAAGCTTTCTTT.

This clone was recorded once. The V and J genes are TRBV13 and TRBJ1-6, with 12 positions matching TRBD1. CDR1 and CDR2 from the germline V gene are PRHDT and FYEKMQ (reference sequence). CDR3 length: 17 amino acids. The J segment lost 7 bases and the V segment lost 0 bases, leaving 4 bases of the junction unmatched. The CDR3 is CASSLGGQGAQNSPLHF. CDR3 sequence (DNA): TGTGCCAGCAGCTTAGGGGGACAGGGGGCCCAAAATTCACCCCTCCACTTT.

CDR3 residues: CAIRGPSEGYGYTF. The CDR3 DNA follows: TGTGCCATCCGGGGTCCTTCCGAGGGCTATGGCTACACCTTC. The rearrangement uses TRBV10-3 and TRBJ1-2, with D uncertain. Germline-derived CDR1 and CDR2 are ENHRY and SYGVKD. The CDR3 consists of 14 residues. Trimming pared 8 bases from V and 4 bases from J, leaving 17 bases between.

This chain uses TRBV10-3 with TRBJ2-2; the D gene is possibly TRBD2 (6 bases). This CDR3 is 16 amino acids long. The germline gives CDR1 ENHRY, CDR2 SYGVKD. Trimming pared 0 bases from V and 3 bases from J, leaving 11 bases between. The CDR3 nucleotides are TGTGCCATCAGTGAGTCTGGCAGGAGGGACACCGGGGAGCTGTTTTTT. This encodes CAISESGRRDTGELFF.

This sequence joins TRBV7-3 and TRBJ2-7, with 9 bases lining up with TRBD1. The ends lost 5 bases at V and 1 base at J; junction bases unmatched: 3. CDR3 length: 14 amino acids. CDR1 and CDR2 from the germline V gene are SGHTA and FQGTGA. CDR3 in DNA: TGTGCCAGCAGCGCCGGGACAGGGTCCTACGAGCAGTACTTC. Translating it yields CASSAGTGSYEQYF. The full variable domain, its missing parts supplied by reference TRBV7-3 and TRBJ2-7, is GAGVSQTPSNKVTEKGKYVELRCDPISGHTALYWYRQSLGQGPEFLIYFQGTGAADDSGLPNDRFFAVRPEGSVSTLKIQRTERGDSAVYLCASSAGTGSYEQYFGPGTRLTVT.

The gene calls are TRBV4-3 and TRBJ1-5; no firm D call. V lost 0 bases to trimming and J lost 5 bases, with 8 bases between them. Germline V gene sequence: CDR1 LGHNA, CDR2 YSLEER. This CDR3 comprises 14 residues. The chain's CDR3 is CASSQEYGDQPQHF. In DNA form, the CDR3 reads TGCGCCAGCAGCCAAGAATACGGGGATCAGCCCCAGCATTTT.

This chain joins TRBV5-4 and TRBJ1-4; 10 nucleotides align to TRBD1. The length of the CDR3 is 18 residues. V dropped 3 bases and J dropped 0; count of bases not matched to a gene: 8. The germline V gene encodes CDR1 SGHNT and CDR2 YYREEE (reference sequence). The CDR3 region is CASSWKTGGLSTNEKLFF. The CDR3 DNA is TGTGCCAGCAGCTGGAAGACAGGGGGCCTATCAACTAATGAAAAACTGTTTTTT.

The chain's CDR3 is CASSVGQGATNEQFF. The CDR3 DNA follows: TGTGCCAGCAGCGTCGGACAGGGGGCTACCAATGAGCAGTTCTTC. The genes are TRBV9 and TRBJ2-1, with TRBD1 matching 11 bases. V shed 2 bases, J shed 6 bases, and the junction held 4 bases outside the gene matches. This CDR3 contains 15 residues. From germline, CDR1 is SGDLS and CDR2 YYNGEE.

This rearrangement joins TRBV20-1 to TRBJ2-1; a possible D gene is TRBD1 (6 bases). This CDR3 has 12 amino acids. Germline V lookup: CDR1 DFQATT, CDR2 SNEGSKA (reference sequence). Trimming took 6 bases from V and 6 from J, leaving 12 bases between them. This CDR3 reads CSASPGVNEQFF. CDR3 in DNA: TGCAGTGCCAGTCCAGGGGTCAATGAGCAGTTCTTC.

The rearrangement uses TRBV7-8 and TRBJ2-7; 7 positions match TRBD2. Trimming took 1 base from V and 3 from J; bases not matched to a gene: 9. This CDR3 has 16 residues. Germline V gene sequence: CDR1 SGHVS, CDR2 FQNEAQ. The CDR3: CASSLVLGLTYYEQYF. As DNA, the CDR3 is TGTGCCAGCAGCTTAGTACTGGGACTAACATACTACGAGCAGTACTTC.